This paragraph covers one T cell receptor beta chain sequence. A second PCR of roughly 6 to 12 cycles used a sample-barcoded 5' primer and a J-beta primer mix. Using its own MiXCR run on the 5' RACE reads, TCRdb lists one record per CDR3 protein. Among about a million distinct CDR3 sequences, just over 50% were seen once, and the ten largest hold about 22%. The V and J ends lost 7 bases and 3 bases respectively, with 11 bases between them. CDR3 length: 13 amino acids. This sample was included in a study of blood T cells in healthy people across ages. Turning to the study itself: Every two T cells gave about one barcoded beta molecule via template switching.

Isolating PBMCs gave at least 6 million of these cells per sample. Extraction yielded at least 6 micrograms of total RNA per sample. The sequenced material came from blood. This receptor was identified in a woman aged 55-70 years in good health. The chain recombines TRBV12-3 or TRBV12-4 with TRBJ2-3; D may be TRBD1 or TRBD2 (7 bases each). The CDR3 reads CASIRGGTDTQYF. Here the CDR3 DNA reads TGTGCCAGCATCAGGGGGGGGACAGATACGCAGTATTTT.